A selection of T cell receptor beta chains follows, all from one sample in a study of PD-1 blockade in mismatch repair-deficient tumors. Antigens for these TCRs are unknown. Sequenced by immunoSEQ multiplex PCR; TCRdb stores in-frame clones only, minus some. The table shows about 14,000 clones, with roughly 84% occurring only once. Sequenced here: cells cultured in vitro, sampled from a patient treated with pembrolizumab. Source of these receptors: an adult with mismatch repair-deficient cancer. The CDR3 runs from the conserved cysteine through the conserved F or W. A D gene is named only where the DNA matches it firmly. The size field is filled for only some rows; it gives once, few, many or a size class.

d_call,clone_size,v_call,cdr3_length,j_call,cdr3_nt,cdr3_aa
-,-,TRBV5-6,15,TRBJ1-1,TGTGCCAGCAGCTTTACAAACAGGGCGAACACTGAAGCTTTCTTT,CASSFTNRANTEAFF
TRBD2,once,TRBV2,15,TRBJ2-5,TGTGCCAGCAGTGAGCTAGCGGGAGGGTTGGAGACCCAGTACTTC,CASSELAGGLETQYF
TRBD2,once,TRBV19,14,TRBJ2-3,TGTGCCAGTACCGGGACTAGCTGGACAGATACGCAGTATTTT,CASTGTSWTDTQYF
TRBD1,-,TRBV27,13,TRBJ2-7,TGTGCCAGCAGTTTAGGCAGGGGGTACGAGCAGTACTTC,CASSLGRGYEQYF
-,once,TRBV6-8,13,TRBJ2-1,TGTGCCAGCAGGTCCGGGTACTACAATGAGCAGTTCTTC,CASRSGYYNEQFF
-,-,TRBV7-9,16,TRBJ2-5,TGTGCCAGCAGCTTAGCTTGGTCGACAGACCCCCGGGCCCAGTACTTC,CASSLAWSTDPRAQYF
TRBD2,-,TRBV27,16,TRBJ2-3,TGTGCCAGCAGTTTAACCCTAGCGGGAGGGCCCGATACGCAGTATTTT,CASSLTLAGGPDTQYF
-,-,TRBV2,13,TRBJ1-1,TGTGCCAGCAGTTTGGGGCCTGGCACTGAAGCTTTCTTT,CASSLGPGTEAFF
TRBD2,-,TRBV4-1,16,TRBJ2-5,TGCGCCAGCAGCCTGGGACTAGCGGGAGGAGAAGAGACCCAGTACTTC,CASSLGLAGGEETQYF
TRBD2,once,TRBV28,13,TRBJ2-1,TGTGCCAGCAGTTTAAGACTAGCTAATGAGCAGTTCTTC,CASSLRLANEQFF
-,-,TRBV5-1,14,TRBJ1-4,TGCGCCAGCCGAACAGGACAGCAGAATGAAAAACTGTTTTTT,CASRTGQQNEKLFF
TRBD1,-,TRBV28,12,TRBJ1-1,TGTGCCAGCAGTTTAGGGACAGGGGAAGCTTTCTTT,CASSLGTGEAFF
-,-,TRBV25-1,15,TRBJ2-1,TGTGCCAGCAATCCCGGGCCAACCTCCTACAATGAGCAGTTCTTC,CASNPGPTSYNEQFF
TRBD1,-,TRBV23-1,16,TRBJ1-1,TGCGCCAGCAGTTCCCCTGGGGACAGGCTGAACACTGAAGCTTTCTTT,CASSSPGDRLNTEAFF
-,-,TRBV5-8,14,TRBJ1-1,TGTGCCAGCAGCTGGGGTATTAACTGGGACGGAGCTTTCTTT,CASSWGINWDGAFF
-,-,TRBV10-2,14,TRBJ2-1,TGCGCCAGCAGGGTTTTAGTGGGAGGCAATGAGCAGTTCTTC,CASRVLVGGNEQFF
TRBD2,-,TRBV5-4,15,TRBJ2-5,TGTGCCAGCAGCTTGAGGCTAGCGGGAGTGGAGACCCAGTACTTC,CASSLRLAGVETQYF
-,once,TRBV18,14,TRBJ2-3,TGTGCCAGCTCACCATCGCCGACTAGGAGGGCGCAGTATTTT,CASSPSPTRRAQYF
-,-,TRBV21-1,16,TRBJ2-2,TGTGCCAGCAGCAAATTCGCGGGAGCTAAAACCGGGGAGCTGTTTTTT,CASSKFAGAKTGELFF
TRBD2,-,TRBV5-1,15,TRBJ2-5,TGCGCCAGCAGCTTGGGACTAGCGGGAGAAGAGACCCAGTACTTC,CASSLGLAGEETQYF
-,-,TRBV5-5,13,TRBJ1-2,TGTGCCAGCAGCTTGGAAGTAGGCTATGGCTACACCTTC,CASSLEVGYGYTF
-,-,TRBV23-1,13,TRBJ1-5,TGCGCCAGCAGTCGATGCAGGGGTGGGGCCCAGCATTTT,CASSRCRGGAQHF
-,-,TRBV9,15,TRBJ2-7,TGTGCCAGCAGCTTCGGGTCGCGTCCATCCTACGAGCAGTACTTC,CASSFGSRPSYEQYF
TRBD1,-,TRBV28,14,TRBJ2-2,TGTGCCAGCAGGGGTGGGACAGGGACCGGGGAGCTGTTTTTT,CASRGGTGTGELFF
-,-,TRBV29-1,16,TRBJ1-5,TGCAGCGTTGGTGAAGTTTCGGGACGGGGCAATCAGCCCCAGCATTTT,CSVGEVSGRGNQPQHF
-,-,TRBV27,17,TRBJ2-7,TGTGCCAGCAGTTTATCCCTGGCTGCGAACCACCACTACGAGCAGTACTTC,CASSLSLAANHHYEQYF
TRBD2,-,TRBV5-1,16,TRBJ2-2,TGCGCCAGCAGCTTGGGGCTAGCGGGAGAGGTCGGGGAGCTGTTTTTT,CASSLGLAGEVGELFF
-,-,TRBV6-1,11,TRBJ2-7,TGTGCCAGCAGTCGGGACTACGAGCAGTACTTC,CASSRDYEQYF
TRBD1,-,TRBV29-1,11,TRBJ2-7,TGCAGCGTGACAGGGGGTTACGAGCAGTACTTC,CSVTGGYEQYF
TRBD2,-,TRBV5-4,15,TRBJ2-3,TGTGCCAGCAGCCTAGCGGGCGCCGGCACAGATACGCAGTATTTT,CASSLAGAGTDTQYF
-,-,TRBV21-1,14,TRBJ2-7,TGTGCCAGCAGCAAAGACGGGGGGAAGGACGAGCAGTACTTC,CASSKDGGKDEQYF
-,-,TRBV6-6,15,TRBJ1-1,TGTGCCAGCAGTTACTCGGCAGATACAAATGCTGAAGCTTTCTTT,CASSYSADTNAEAFF
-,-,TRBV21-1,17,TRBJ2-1,TGTGCCAGCAGCAACTCTAGCGGGAGGATCCTCGACAATGAGCAGTTCTTC,CASSNSSGRILDNEQFF
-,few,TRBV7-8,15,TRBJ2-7,TGTGCCAGCAGCCCCCACAGGGTTCAAGTCTACGAGCAGTACTTC,CASSPHRVQVYEQYF
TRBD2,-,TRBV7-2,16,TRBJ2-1,TGTGCCAGCAGCTCAATGGGGGGACTAATAAACAATGAGCAGTTCTTC,CASSSMGGLINNEQFF
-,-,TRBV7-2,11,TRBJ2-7,TGTGCCAGCAGTCCAAACTACGAGCAGTACTTC,CASSPNYEQYF
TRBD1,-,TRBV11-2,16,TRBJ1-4,TGTGCCAGCAGCCGACACCCACAGGGGGGGAATGAAAAACTGTTTTTT,CASSRHPQGGNEKLFF
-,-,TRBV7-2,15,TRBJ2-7,TGTGCCAGCAGCCCTCGGTTGGTTAGCGGCTACGAGCAGTACTTC,CASSPRLVSGYEQYF
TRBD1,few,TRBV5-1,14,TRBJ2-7,TGCGCCAGCAGCTCCGGGACAGGGTCCTACGAGCAGTACTTC,CASSSGTGSYEQYF
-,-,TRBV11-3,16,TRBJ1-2,TGTGCCAGCAGCGCGGAAGGACGAGCGGGGAGCTATGGCTACACCTTC,CASSAEGRAGSYGYTF
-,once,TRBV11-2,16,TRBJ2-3,TGTGCCAGCAGCTCCCCAGTCGGGAGACGCACAGATACGCAGTATTTT,CASSSPVGRRTDTQYF
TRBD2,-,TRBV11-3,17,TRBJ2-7,TGTGCCAGCAGCTTAGCCCCAACTAGCGGGATGTTCTACGAGCAGTACTTC,CASSLAPTSGMFYEQYF
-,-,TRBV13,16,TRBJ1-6,TGTGCCAGCAGCGTTAAACGGGGTTCCTATAATTCACCCCTCCACTTT,CASSVKRGSYNSPLHF
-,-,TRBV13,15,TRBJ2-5,TGTGCCAGCAGCTTATATTTCGACAACCAAGAGACCCAGTACTTC,CASSLYFDNQETQYF
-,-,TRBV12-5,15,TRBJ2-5,TGTGCTAGTGGTAGGACTTTTGGAGTACAAGAGACCCAGTACTTC,CASGRTFGVQETQYF
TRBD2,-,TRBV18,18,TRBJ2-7,TGTGCCAGCTCACCAGGACTAGCGGGAGGCCTGTTCTCCTACGAGCAGTACTTC,CASSPGLAGGLFSYEQYF
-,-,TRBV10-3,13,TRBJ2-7,TGTGCCATCAGTGAAGGTGGCGGTTACGAGCAGTATTTC,CAISEGGGYEQYF
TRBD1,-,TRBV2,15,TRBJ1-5,TGTGCCAGCAGTGTTACAGGGGGCGTCTTTCAGCCCCAGCATTTT,CASSVTGGVFQPQHF
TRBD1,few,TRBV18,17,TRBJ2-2,TGTGCCAGCTCACCACGCCGGACAGGGTCGGCCACCGGGGAGCTGTTTTTT,CASSPRRTGSATGELFF
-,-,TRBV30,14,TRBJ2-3,TGTGCCTTCCGAATTTACGCTAGCACAGATACGCAGTATTTT,CAFRIYASTDTQYF
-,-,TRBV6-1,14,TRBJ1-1,TGTGCCAGCAGGGTAGCGTCCCTAGGAACTGAAGCTTTCTTT,CASRVASLGTEAFF
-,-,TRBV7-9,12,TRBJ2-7,TGTGCCAGCAGCTTGGGGTCCTACGAGCAGTACTTC,CASSLGSYEQYF
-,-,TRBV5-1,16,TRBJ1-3,TGCGCCAGCAGCGGTCAAGGGGTGACCTCTGGAAACACCATATATTTT,CASSGQGVTSGNTIYF
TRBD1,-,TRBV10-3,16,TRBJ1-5,TGTGCCATCAGTGAGGGGCCCGGGACAGGGAGAATTTCCCAGCATTTT,CAISEGPGTGRISQHF
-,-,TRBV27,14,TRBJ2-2,TGTGCCAGCAGCCGGCAGCCGAGCACCGGGGAGCTGTTTTTT,CASSRQPSTGELFF
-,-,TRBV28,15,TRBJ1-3,TGTGCCAGCAGTCCTTGGGTAGGCTCTGGAAACACCATATATTTT,CASSPWVGSGNTIYF
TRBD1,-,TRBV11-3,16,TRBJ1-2,TGTGCCAGCAGCACGGGGACAGGGGGCTATAACGCTGGCTACACCTTC,CASSTGTGGYNAGYTF
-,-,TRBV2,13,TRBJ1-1,TGTGCCAGCAGCTCGTTGGGGGACACTGAAGCTTTCTTT,CASSSLGDTEAFF
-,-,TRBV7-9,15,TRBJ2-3,TGTGCCAGCAGCCCTAACGAGGGTGACGGGTTTCCGCAGTATTTT,CASSPNEGDGFPQYF
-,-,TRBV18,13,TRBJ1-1,TGTGCCAGCTCGACCCCGGGAAACACTGAAGCTTTCTTT,CASSTPGNTEAFF